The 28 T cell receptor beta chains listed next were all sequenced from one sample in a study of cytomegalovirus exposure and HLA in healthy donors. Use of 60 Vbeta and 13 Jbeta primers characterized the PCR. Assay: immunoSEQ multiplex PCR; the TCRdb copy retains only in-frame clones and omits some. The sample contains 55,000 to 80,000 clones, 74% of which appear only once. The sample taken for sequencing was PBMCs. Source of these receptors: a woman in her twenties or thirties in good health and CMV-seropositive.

The DNA for the CDR3 is TGTGCCTGGAGTGTAGCGGGCTCTGGGGCCAACGTCCTGACTTTC. Translating it yields CAWSVAGSGANVLTF. This sequence joins TRBV30 and TRBJ2-6; possible D gene TRBD2, 6 bases. This CDR3 comprises 15 residues. Germline-derived CDR1 and CDR2 are GTSNPN and SVGIG (reference sequence). The V gene lost 0 bases and the J gene lost 0 bases, with 6 bases spanning the gap.

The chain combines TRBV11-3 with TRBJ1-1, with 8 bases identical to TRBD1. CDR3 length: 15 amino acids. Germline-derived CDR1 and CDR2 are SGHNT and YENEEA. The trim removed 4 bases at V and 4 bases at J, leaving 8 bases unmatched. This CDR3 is CASSSQGAKGTEAFF. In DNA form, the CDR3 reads TGTGCCAGCAGCTCCCAGGGGGCGAAGGGCACTGAAGCTTTCTTT. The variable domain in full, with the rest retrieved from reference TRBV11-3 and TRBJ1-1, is EAGVVQSPRYKIIEKKQPVAFWCNPISGHNTLYWYLQNLGQGPELLIRYENEEAVDDSQLPKDRFSAERLKGVDSTLKIQPAELGDSAVYLCASSSQGAKGTEAFFGQGTRLTVV.

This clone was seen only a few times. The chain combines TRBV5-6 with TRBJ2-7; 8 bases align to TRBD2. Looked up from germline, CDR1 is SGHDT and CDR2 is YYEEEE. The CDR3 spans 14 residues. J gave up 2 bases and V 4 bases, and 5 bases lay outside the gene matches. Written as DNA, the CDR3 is TGTGCCAGCAGCCAACCGGGACTAGCCTACGAGCAGTACTTC. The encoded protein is CASSQPGLAYEQYF.

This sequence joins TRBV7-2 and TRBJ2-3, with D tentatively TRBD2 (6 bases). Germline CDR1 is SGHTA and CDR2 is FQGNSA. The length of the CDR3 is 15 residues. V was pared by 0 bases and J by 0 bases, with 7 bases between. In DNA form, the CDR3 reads TGTGCCAGCAGCTTAGCTAGCGGTAGCACAGATACGCAGTATTTT. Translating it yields CASSLASGSTDTQYF.

The CDR3 DNA is TGTGCCAGCAGCCAAGACAGGGGGCCCAAAAACATTCAGTACTTC. This translates into CASSQDRGPKNIQYF. This chain joins TRBV4-2 and TRBJ2-4, with 8 nucleotides matching TRBD1. The V gene end was trimmed by 0 bases and the J gene end by 2 bases; junction bases not matched to a gene: 0. The CDR3 is 15 residues long. The germline gives CDR1 LGHNA, CDR2 YNFKEQ.

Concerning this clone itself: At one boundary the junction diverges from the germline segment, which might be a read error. The CDR3 region has the DNA TGTGCCGGCAGGGGGAGGGACACTGAAGCTTTCTTT. It codes for CAGRGRDTEAFF. V is TRBV28 and J is TRBJ1-1; 7 bases align to TRBD1. CDR3 length: 12 residues. Germline CDR1 MDHEN, CDR2 SYDVKM.

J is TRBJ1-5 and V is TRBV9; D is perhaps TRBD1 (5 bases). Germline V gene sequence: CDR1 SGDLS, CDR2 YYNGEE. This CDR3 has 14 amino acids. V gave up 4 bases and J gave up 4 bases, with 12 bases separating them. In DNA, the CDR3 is TGTGCCAGCAGCCCTCGGGAGGGGAATCAGCCCCAGCATTTT. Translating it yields CASSPREGNQPQHF. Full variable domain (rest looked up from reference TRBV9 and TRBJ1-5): DSGVTQTPKHLITATGQRVTLRCSPRSGDLSVYWYQQSLDQGLQFLIQYYNGEERAKGNILERFSAQQFPDLHSELNLSSLELGDSALYFCASSPREGNQPQHFGDGTRLSIL.

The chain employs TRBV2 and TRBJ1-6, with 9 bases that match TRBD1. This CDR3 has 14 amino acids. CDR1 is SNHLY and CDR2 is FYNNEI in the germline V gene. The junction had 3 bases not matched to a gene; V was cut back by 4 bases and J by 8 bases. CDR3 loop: CASSVGTGYSPLHF. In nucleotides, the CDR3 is TGTGCCAGCAGTGTGGGGACAGGGTATTCACCCCTCCACTTT.

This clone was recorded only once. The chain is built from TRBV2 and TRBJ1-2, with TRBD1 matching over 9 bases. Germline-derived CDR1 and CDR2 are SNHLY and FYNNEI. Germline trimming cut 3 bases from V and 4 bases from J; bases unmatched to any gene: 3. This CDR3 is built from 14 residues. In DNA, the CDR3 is TGTGCCAGCAGTGACGAGACAGGGGGCTATGGCTACACCTTC. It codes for CASSDETGGYGYTF.

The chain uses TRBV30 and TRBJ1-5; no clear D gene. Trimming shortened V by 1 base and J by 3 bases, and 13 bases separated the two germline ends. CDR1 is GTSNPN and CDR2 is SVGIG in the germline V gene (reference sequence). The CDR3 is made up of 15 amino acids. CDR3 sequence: CAWSGGSRFNQPQHF. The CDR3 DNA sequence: TGTGCCTGGAGTGGAGGGAGCAGGTTCAATCAGCCCCAGCATTTT.

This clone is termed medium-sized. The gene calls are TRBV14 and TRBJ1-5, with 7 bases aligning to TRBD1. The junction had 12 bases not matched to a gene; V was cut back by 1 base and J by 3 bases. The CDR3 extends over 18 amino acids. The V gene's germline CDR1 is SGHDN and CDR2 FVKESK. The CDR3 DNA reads TGTGCCAGCAGCCAAGGTCTAGACGGGACAGTCCTCAATCAGCCCCAGCATTTT. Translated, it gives CASSQGLDGTVLNQPQHF.

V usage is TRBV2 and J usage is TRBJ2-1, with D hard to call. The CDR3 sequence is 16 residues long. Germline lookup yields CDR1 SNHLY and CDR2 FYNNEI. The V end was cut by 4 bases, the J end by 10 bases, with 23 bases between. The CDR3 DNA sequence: TGTGCCAGCAGTGTTCCGGTGTCAGCGCCTCGCCGGGAGCAGTTCTTC. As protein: CASSVPVSAPRREQFF.

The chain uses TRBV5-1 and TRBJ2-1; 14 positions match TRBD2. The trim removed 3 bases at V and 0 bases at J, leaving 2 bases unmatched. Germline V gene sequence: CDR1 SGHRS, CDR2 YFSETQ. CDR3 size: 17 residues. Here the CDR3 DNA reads TGCGCCAGCAGCTGGGGACTAGCGGGAGTCTCCTACAATGAGCAGTTCTTC. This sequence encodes CASSWGLAGVSYNEQFF.

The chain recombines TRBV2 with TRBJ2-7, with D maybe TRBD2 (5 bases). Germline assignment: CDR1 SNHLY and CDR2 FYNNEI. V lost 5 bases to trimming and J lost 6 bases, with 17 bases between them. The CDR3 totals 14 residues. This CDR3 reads CASSPRTGYGEQYF. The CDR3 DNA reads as TGTGCCAGCAGTCCAAGGACTGGTTATGGCGAGCAGTACTTC.

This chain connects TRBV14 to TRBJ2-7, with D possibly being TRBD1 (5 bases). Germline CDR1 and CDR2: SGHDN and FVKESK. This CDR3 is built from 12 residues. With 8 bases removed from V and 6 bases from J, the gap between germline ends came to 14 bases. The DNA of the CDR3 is TGTGCCAGCGGGGCGGCGCCAAGCGAGCAGTACTTC. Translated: CASGAAPSEQYF.

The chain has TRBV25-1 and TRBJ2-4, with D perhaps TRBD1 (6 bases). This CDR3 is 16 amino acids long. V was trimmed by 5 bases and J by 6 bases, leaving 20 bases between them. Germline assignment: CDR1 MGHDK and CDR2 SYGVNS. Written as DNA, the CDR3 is TGTGCCAGCAGTACGTTTTCGGGACACCGGGGAAACATTCAGTACTTC. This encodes CASSTFSGHRGNIQYF.

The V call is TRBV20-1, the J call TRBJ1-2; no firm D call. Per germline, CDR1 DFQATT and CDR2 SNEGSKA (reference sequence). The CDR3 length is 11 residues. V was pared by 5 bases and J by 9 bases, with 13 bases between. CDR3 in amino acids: CSAVDTPRYTF. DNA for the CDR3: TGCAGTGCTGTCGACACCCCCCGCTACACCTTC.

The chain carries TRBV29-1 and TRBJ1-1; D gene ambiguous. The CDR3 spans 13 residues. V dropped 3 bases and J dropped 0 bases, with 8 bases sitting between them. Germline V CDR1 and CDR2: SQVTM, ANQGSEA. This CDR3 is CSVDGIMNTEAFF. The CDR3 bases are TGCAGCGTTGACGGGATTATGAACACTGAAGCTTTCTTT. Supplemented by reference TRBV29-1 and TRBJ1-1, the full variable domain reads SAVISQKPSRDICQRGTSLTIQCQVDSQVTMMFWYRQQPGQSLTLIATANQGSEATYESGFVIDKFPISRPNLTFSTLTVSNMSPEDSSIYLCSVDGIMNTEAFFGQGTRLTVV.

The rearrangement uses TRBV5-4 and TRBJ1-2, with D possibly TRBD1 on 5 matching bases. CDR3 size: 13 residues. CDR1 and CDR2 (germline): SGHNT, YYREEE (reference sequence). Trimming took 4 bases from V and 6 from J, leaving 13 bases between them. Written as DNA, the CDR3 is TGTGCCAGCAGCGCCTGGGGCGGTGATGGCTACACCTTC. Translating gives CASSAWGGDGYTF.

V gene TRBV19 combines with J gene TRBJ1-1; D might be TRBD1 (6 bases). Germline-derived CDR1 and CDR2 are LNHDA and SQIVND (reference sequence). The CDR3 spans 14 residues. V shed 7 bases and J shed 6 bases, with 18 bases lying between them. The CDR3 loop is CASTEFTGLAEAFF. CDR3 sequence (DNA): TGTGCCAGTACCGAATTCACAGGGCTAGCTGAAGCTTTCTTT.

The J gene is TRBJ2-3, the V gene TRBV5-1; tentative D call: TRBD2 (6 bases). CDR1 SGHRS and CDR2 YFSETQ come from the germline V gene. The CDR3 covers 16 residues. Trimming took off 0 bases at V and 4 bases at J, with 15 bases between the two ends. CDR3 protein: CASSLGAGTGADTQYF. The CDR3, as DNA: TGCGCCAGCAGCTTGGGGGCAGGGACGGGGGCAGATACGCAGTATTTT.

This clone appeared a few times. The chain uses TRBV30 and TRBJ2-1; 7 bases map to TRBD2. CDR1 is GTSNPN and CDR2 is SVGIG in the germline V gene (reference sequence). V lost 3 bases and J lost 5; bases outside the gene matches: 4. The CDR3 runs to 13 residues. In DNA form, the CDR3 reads TGTGCCTGGAGACCGGGACTAAACAATGAGCAGTTCTTC. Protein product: CAWRPGLNNEQFF.

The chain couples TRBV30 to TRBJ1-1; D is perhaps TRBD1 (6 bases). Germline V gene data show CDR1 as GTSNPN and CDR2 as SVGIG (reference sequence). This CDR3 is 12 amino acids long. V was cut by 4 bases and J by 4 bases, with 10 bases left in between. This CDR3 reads CAWKGVPTEAFF. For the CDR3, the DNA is TGTGCCTGGAAGGGGGTACCCACTGAAGCTTTCTTT.

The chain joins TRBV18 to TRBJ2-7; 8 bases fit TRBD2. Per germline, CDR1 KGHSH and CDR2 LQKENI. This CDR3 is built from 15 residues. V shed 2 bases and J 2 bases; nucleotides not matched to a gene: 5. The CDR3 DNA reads TGTGCCAGCTCACCAGCTACTAGCGGCCCCTACGAGCAGTACTTC. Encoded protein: CASSPATSGPYEQYF. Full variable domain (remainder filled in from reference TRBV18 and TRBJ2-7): NAGVMQNPRHLVRRRGQEARLRCSPMKGHSHVYWYRQLPEEGLKFMVYLQKENIIDESGMPKERFSAEFPKEGPSILRIQQVVRGDSAAYFCASSPATSGPYEQYFGPGTRLTVT.

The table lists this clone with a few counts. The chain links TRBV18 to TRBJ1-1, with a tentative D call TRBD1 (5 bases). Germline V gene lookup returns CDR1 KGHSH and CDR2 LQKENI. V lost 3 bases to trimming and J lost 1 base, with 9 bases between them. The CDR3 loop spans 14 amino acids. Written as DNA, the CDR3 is TGTGCCAGCTCACCTGACACAGGGAACACTGAAGCTTTCTTT. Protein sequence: CASSPDTGNTEAFF. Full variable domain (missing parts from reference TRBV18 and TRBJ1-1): NAGVMQNPRHLVRRRGQEARLRCSPMKGHSHVYWYRQLPEEGLKFMVYLQKENIIDESGMPKERFSAEFPKEGPSILRIQQVVRGDSAAYFCASSPDTGNTEAFFGQGTRLTVV.

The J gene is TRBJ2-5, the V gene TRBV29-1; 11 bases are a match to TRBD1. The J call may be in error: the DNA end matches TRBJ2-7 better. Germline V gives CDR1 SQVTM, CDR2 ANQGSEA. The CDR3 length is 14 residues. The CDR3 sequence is CSVTSGTGGYEQYF. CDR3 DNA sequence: TGCAGCGTTACATCCGGGACAGGGGGTTACGAGCAGTACTTC.

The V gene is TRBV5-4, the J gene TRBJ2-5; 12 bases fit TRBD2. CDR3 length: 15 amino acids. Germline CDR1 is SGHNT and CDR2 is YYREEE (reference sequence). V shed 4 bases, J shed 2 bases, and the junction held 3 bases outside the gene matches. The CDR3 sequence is CASSLAGGLQETQYF. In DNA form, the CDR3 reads TGTGCCAGCAGCCTAGCGGGAGGGCTGCAAGAGACCCAGTACTTC.

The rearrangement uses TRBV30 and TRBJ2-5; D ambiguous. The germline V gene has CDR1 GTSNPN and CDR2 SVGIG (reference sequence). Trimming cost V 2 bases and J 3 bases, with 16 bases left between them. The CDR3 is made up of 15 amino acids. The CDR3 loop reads CAWSPWARPEETQYF. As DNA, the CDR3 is TGTGCCTGGAGTCCTTGGGCCCGGCCCGAAGAGACCCAGTACTTC.